Each of the 25 T cell receptor beta chains below was sequenced from the same sample in a study of siplizumab effects on memory and regulatory T cells (dated by TCRdb to between 2018 and 2020). Library preparation employed the immunoSEQ multiplex PCR assay. This is the immuneACCESS table as TCRdb keeps it, with only in-frame sequences that have V and J called. A part of the clones is gone; compared with another copy, unresolved V genes explain less than half, and the rest is unexplained. Present in this sample are 10,000 or so clones, about half of which were seen just once. The ten largest clones represent about 22% of the sample. For about six days, cells in the mixed lymphocyte reaction were kept in coculture at 37 degrees C. No antigen is known for these receptors. The specimen was CFSE-low (dividing) CD4+ T cells sorted from an allogeneic mixed lymphocyte reaction. The receptors originated from a human donor in good health; the cells came from an allogeneic mixed lymphocyte reaction.

This clone was detected only once. The chain employs TRBV6-5 and TRBJ2-7; TRBD2 matches 8 bases. The trim removed 6 bases at V and 1 base at J, leaving 8 bases unmatched. CDR3 length: 15 residues. Per germline, CDR1 MNHEY and CDR2 SVGAGI. The CDR3, as DNA: TGTGCCAGCAGCAGAGGCGGGAGGAGATCCTACGAGCAGTACTTC. Its protein is CASSRGGRRSYEQYF.

The CDR3: CASRDWETEAFF. CDR3 coding DNA: TGTGCCAGCAGGGACTGGGAAACTGAAGCTTTCTTT. The chain uses TRBV6-6 and TRBJ1-1; no clear D. CDR1 and CDR2 from the germline V gene are MNHNY and SVGAGI (reference sequence). The CDR3 extends over 12 amino acids. The germline V and J ends were trimmed by 6 bases and 5 bases, with 10 bases remaining between them.

This clone has a handful of counts. CDR3 nucleotide sequence: TGTGCCAGCAGTCAGACAGGGCGAAGAACTGAAGCTTTCTTT. Its protein is CASSQTGRRTEAFF. The chain employs TRBV25-1 and TRBJ1-1; 7 bases fit TRBD1. This CDR3 contains 14 residues. V shed 5 bases and J 5 bases; nucleotides not matched to a gene: 8. CDR1 is MGHDK and CDR2 is SYGVNS in the germline V gene.

V gene TRBV5-6 combines with J gene TRBJ2-1; D perhaps matches TRBD2 (5 bases). The CDR3 consists of 14 residues. Germline V CDR1 and CDR2: SGHDT, YYEEEE. V dropped 1 base and J dropped 6 bases, with 11 bases sitting between them. The CDR3: CASSLMIRGNEQFF. For the CDR3, the DNA is TGTGCCAGCAGCTTGATGATACGGGGCAATGAGCAGTTCTTC.

The chain couples TRBV7-8 to TRBJ2-5, with no clear D. Trimming stripped 7 bases from V and 4 bases from J, with 7 bases between. This CDR3 has 11 residues. Per germline, CDR1 SGHVS and CDR2 FQNEAQ. In DNA form, the CDR3 reads TGTGCCAGCAATTTTGGAGAGACCCAGTACTTC. Translation: CASNFGETQYF.

A note on this clone: A read error is possible here, since a much larger clone lies one base away. The same CDR3 arises from other DNA sequences in this sample as well. The chain recombines TRBV18 with TRBJ1-1; D unresolved. CDR3 size: 13 residues. Germline values: CDR1 KGHSH, CDR2 LQKENI. V dropped 1 base and J dropped 1 base, with 4 bases sitting between them. CDR3 sequence reads: CASSPQGNTEAFF. The DNA for the CDR3 is TGTGCCAGCTCACCACAGGGGAACACTGAAGCTTTCTTT.

The rearrangement links TRBV9 to TRBJ1-1; D is ambiguous. The V gene lost 0 bases and the J gene lost 1 base, with 7 bases spanning the gap. This CDR3 spans 14 amino acids. The germline gives CDR1 SGDLS, CDR2 YYNGEE. The chain's CDR3 is CASSVDPANTEAFF. The CDR3 nucleotides read TGTGCCAGCAGCGTAGATCCGGCGAACACTGAAGCTTTCTTT.

The rearrangement links TRBV4-2 to TRBJ2-7; 9 nucleotides align to TRBD2. Germline V gene data show CDR1 as LGHNA and CDR2 as YNFKEQ. The CDR3 is made up of 17 amino acids. J lost 0 bases, V lost 3 bases, and 9 bases had no gene match. The chain's CDR3 is CASSQASRRGGSYEQYF. The CDR3 DNA reads TGTGCCAGCAGCCAGGCCTCTAGGCGGGGGGGCTCCTACGAGCAGTACTTC.

This clone was picked up one time. The rearrangement joins TRBV28 to TRBJ2-4; no firm D call. The germline CDR1 and CDR2 sequences are MDHEN and SYDVKM. The CDR3 is 14 amino acids. The V gene lost 5 bases and the J gene lost 6 bases, with 14 bases spanning the gap. The CDR3 bases are TGTGCCAGCAGTCCGTCCCGTTCCTTAAACATTCAGTACTTC. This gives the protein CASSPSRSLNIQYF.

Only a few counts were recorded for this clone. The V gene is TRBV29-1, the J gene TRBJ1-2; 11 nucleotides agree with TRBD1. There are 15 residues in the CDR3. CDR1 is SQVTM, CDR2 ANQGSEA, per germline. The trim removed 7 bases at V and 5 bases at J, leaving 12 bases unmatched. The CDR3 sequence: CSAHRTGGTRYGYTF. CDR3 DNA: TGCAGCGCTCACCGGACAGGGGGCACTCGGTATGGCTACACCTTC.

Sample share makes this clone medium-sized. The rearrangement joins TRBV18 to TRBJ2-1, with D uncertain. Trimming cost V 4 bases and J 9 bases, with 10 bases left between them. CDR1 is KGHSH, CDR2 LQKENI, per germline. CDR3 length equals 12 residues. CDR3 coding DNA: TGTGCCAGCTCACTTACCAGCGCTGAGCAGTTCTTC. Its protein product is CASSLTSAEQFF.

This clone was observed a handful of times. The chain carries TRBV27 and TRBJ1-5; possibly TRBD1 for D (5 bases). The germline CDR1 and CDR2 sequences are MNHEY and SMNVEV (reference sequence). V was clipped by 2 bases and J by 7 bases, with 12 bases between them. The CDR3 is 14 amino acids. The CDR3 spells CASSLVGGGQPQHF. The CDR3 DNA follows: TGTGCCAGCAGTTTAGTGGGGGGAGGACAGCCCCAGCATTTT.

This clone was counted a few times. The chain links TRBV2 to TRBJ1-2; D not certain. V gave up 8 bases and J gave up 3 bases, with 13 bases separating them. In germline, CDR1 is SNHLY, CDR2 FYNNEI. CDR3 size: 13 residues. The CDR3 loop is CASSSDGYYGYTF. CDR3 in DNA: TGTGCCAGCTCGTCCGACGGCTACTATGGCTACACCTTC.

Only a few counts were recorded for this clone. The gene calls are TRBV30 and TRBJ1-5; unclear D gene. The germline CDR1 and CDR2 sequences are GTSNPN and SVGIG (reference sequence). The CDR3 covers 13 residues. Between the trimmed V and J ends, which lost 1 base and 0 bases, there was a span of 4 bases. The CDR3 region is CAWSGHSNQPQHF. The CDR3 DNA sequence: TGTGCCTGGAGTGGACATAGCAATCAGCCCCAGCATTTT.

The table lists this clone with a few counts. The chain combines TRBV27 with TRBJ2-1; 8 bases fit TRBD2. CDR1 and CDR2 from the germline V gene are MNHEY and SMNVEV (reference sequence). The V segment lost 2 bases and the J segment 6 bases; nucleotides outside the gene matches: 9. This CDR3 is built from 16 residues. The CDR3 DNA sequence: TGTGCCAGCAGTTTAGAGGGCGGGAGGAGGGTCAATGAGCAGTTCTTC. It translates to CASSLEGGRRVNEQFF.

This clone is medium-sized (0.01 to 0.1%) within its sample. The V gene is TRBV19, the J gene TRBJ1-1; TRBD1 matches at 7 bases. From germline, CDR1 is LNHDA and CDR2 SQIVND (reference sequence). This CDR3 is built from 15 residues. V lost 3 bases and J lost 1; bases outside the gene matches: 5. The CDR3 DNA reads TGTGCCAGTAGTATCCAGGGGGGACAGAACACTGAAGCTTTCTTT. It is translated as CASSIQGGQNTEAFF.

This chain links TRBV29-1 with TRBJ2-7; D ambiguous. V was pared by 2 bases and J by 7 bases, with 15 bases between. Germline V gene lookup returns CDR1 SQVTM and CDR2 ANQGSEA. The CDR3 sequence is 13 residues long. The CDR3 loop is CSVEWSVRREQYF. DNA for the CDR3: TGCAGCGTTGAATGGTCGGTTAGGCGGGAGCAGTACTTC.

The CDR3 bases are TGCGCCAGCATAAATCCCGCTCACAATGAGCAGTTCTTC. This gives the protein CASINPAHNEQFF. The chain combines TRBV5-1 with TRBJ2-1; D remains unclear. Germline V gives CDR1 SGHRS, CDR2 YFSETQ. The CDR3 extends over 13 amino acids. V was cut by 6 bases and J by 5 bases, with 12 bases left in between.

This chain links TRBV21-1 with TRBJ1-4. TRBV21-1 is annotated as a pseudogene. This CDR3 is 20 amino acids long. The CDR3 reads CARPTRRRSVALLPNEKLFF. In nucleotides, the CDR3 is TGTGCCAGACCGACGAGAAGAAGGTCTGTGGCCCTGTTGCCTAATGAAAAACTGTTTTTT.

There are a few counts of this clone. The CDR3 sequence: CASSSLYYEQYF. CDR3 in DNA: TGTGCCAGCAGTTCACTTTACTACGAGCAGTACTTC. The chain joins TRBV28 to TRBJ2-7; D gene ambiguous. V was trimmed by 4 bases and J by 3 bases, leaving 7 bases between them. The CDR3 is 12 residues long. Germline V gives CDR1 MDHEN, CDR2 SYDVKM.

This clone showed up just a few times. The chain joins TRBV7-3 to TRBJ2-3; D uncertain. There are 15 residues in the CDR3. V shed 2 bases and J shed 4 bases, with 13 bases lying between them. CDR1 and CDR2 from the germline V gene are SGHTA and FQGTGA. CDR3 region: CASSLFSGLADTQYF. DNA of the CDR3: TGTGCCAGCAGCTTATTTAGTGGTCTAGCAGATACGCAGTATTTT.

CDR3 sequence reads: CASSPRTSGSSEQFF. The DNA for the CDR3 is TGTGCCAGCTCACCAAGGACTAGCGGGAGCAGCGAGCAGTTCTTC. J is TRBJ2-1 and V is TRBV18, with TRBD2 matching 13 bases. The J segment lost 10 bases and the V segment lost 2 bases, leaving 5 bases of the junction unmatched. This CDR3 comprises 15 residues. The germline gives CDR1 KGHSH, CDR2 LQKENI. Combining the CDR3 with reference TRBV18 and TRBJ2-1 gives the whole variable domain NAGVMQNPRHLVRRRGQEARLRCSPMKGHSHVYWYRQLPEEGLKFMVYLQKENIIDESGMPKERFSAEFPKEGPSILRIQQVVRGDSAAYFCASSPRTSGSSEQFFGPGTRLTVL.

Comments on this clone: Mismatch with germline at one junction end may stem from a read error. The rearrangement uses TRBV10-3 and TRBJ2-1; D unresolved. Per germline, CDR1 ENHRY and CDR2 SYGVKD. This CDR3 has 13 amino acids. The CDR3, as DNA: TGTGCCATCAGGGAGTCGCCTAACAATGAGCAGTTCTTC. Translation gives CAIRESPNNEQFF.

The chain employs TRBV30 and TRBJ1-3; unclear D gene. Germline-derived CDR1 and CDR2 are GTSNPN and SVGIG (reference sequence). The V and J ends lost 2 bases and 0 bases respectively, with 11 bases between them. The length of the CDR3 is 15 residues. This chain's CDR3 is CAWSRRSSSGNTIYF. The CDR3 DNA reads as TGTGCCTGGAGTCGGCGTAGCAGCTCTGGAAACACCATATATTTT.

This clone appeared once. The rearrangement uses TRBV6-5 and TRBJ1-6; D gene uncertain. In germline, CDR1 is MNHEY, CDR2 SVGAGI. Trimming pared 5 bases from V and 7 bases from J, leaving 9 bases between. This CDR3 comprises 13 residues. The CDR3 region has the DNA TGTGCCAGCAGTCGGGAGATGAATTCACCCCTCCACTTT. This sequence encodes CASSREMNSPLHF.